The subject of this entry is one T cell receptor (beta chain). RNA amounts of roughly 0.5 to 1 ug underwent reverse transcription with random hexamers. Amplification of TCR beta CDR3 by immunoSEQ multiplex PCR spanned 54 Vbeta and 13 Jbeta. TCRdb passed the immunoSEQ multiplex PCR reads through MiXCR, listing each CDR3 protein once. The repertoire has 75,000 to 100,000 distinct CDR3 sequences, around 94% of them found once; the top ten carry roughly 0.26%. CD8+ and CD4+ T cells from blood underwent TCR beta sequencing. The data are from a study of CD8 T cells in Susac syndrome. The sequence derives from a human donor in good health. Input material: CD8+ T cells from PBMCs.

The CDR3 loop reads CATLTENTEAFF. The DNA for the CDR3 is TGTGCCACCCTAACAGAGAACACTGAAGCTTTCTTT. The J gene is TRBJ1-1, the V gene TRBV14; D is unclear. Trimming removed 10 bases at V and 1 base at J, with 10 bases between. This CDR3 region has 12 residues. Germline V gives CDR1 SGHDN, CDR2 FVKESK.